This entry describes one TCR beta chain. The target antigen is unknown. Chemo-refractory metastatic non-small-cell lung cancer patients underwent focal radiation alongside CTLA-4 blockade with ipilimumab. TCRdb keeps only in-frame clones here, not all; method: immunoSEQ multiplex PCR. The sample records approximately 97,000 clones, roughly four fifths being singletons. This sample is drawn from a study of radiotherapy plus CTLA-4 blockade in lung cancer. Study context: There were objective responses in over 15% of patients, and roughly 33% had disease control. Study conclusions and caveats: Radiotherapy plus ipilimumab was followed by expansion in blood of tumor-derived TCR clones. Interferon-beta, together with early blood T cell clone dynamics, reportedly best predicted response.

The germline gives CDR1 LNHDA, CDR2 SQIVND (reference sequence). The CDR3 spans 13 residues. With 10 bases clipped from V and 2 bases from J, the junction kept 5 bases outside the gene matches. This TCR was sampled from a human donor with non-small cell lung cancer who had stable disease on radiotherapy plus ipilimumab. Material: peripheral blood, obtained from a patient treated with radiotherapy plus ipilimumab. V and J are TRBV19 and TRBJ1-5, with 7 bases identical to TRBD1. CDR3 coding DNA: TGTGCCACCTACAGGGGTGGCAATCAGCCCCAGCATTTT. It is translated as CATYRGGNQPQHF.